One and the same sample provided the 27 T cell receptor beta chains below, sequenced in a study of vaccination and CD4 T cells after COVID-19. TCRdb reanalysed the PCR reads using MiXCR and keeps one entry per CDR3 protein. This table holds about 21,000 distinct CDR3 sequences, 60% found once. The specimen was CD4+ T cells from blood, collected after SARS-CoV-2 vaccination. These receptors came from a human donor who had recovered from COVID-19.

The rearrangement joins TRBV12-3 or TRBV12-4 to TRBJ2-6, with TRBD2 as a possible D gene (5 bases). V lost 2 bases and J 2 bases, leaving 7 bases between the germline ends. There are 15 residues in the CDR3. CDR3 in DNA: TGTGCCAGCAGTTTAAGGCGGGCTGGGGCCAACGTCCTGACTTTC. This encodes CASSLRRAGANVLTF.

This clonotype was counted a few times. This chain joins TRBV20-1 and TRBJ2-5, with D possibly being TRBD2 (5 bases). The CDR3 consists of 17 residues. CDR1 is DFQATT and CDR2 is SNEGSKA in the germline V gene (reference sequence). The V gene lost 1 base and the J gene lost 2 bases, with 20 bases spanning the gap. CDR3 sequence: CSARVRTGTTPQETQYF. Here the CDR3 DNA reads TGCAGTGCTAGAGTAAGGACGGGAACGACCCCACAAGAGACCCAGTACTTC.

The CDR3 DNA sequence: TGTGCCAGTAGTGGGAAGTCGAGCACAGATACGCAGTATTTT. Protein: CASSGKSSTDTQYF. V is TRBV19 and J is TRBJ2-3; no firm D call. CDR3 length: 14 amino acids. The germline V gene encodes CDR1 LNHDA and CDR2 SQIVND (reference sequence). V lost 5 bases and J 0 bases, leaving 9 bases between the germline ends.

The V gene is TRBV30, the J gene TRBJ1-5; the D is unclear. The CDR3 covers 13 residues. V lost 1 base, J lost 4 bases, and 8 bases lay in between. Germline CDR1 is GTSNPN and CDR2 is SVGIG (reference sequence). The CDR3 DNA reads TGTGCCTGGAGTGAATCAGGTAATCAGCCCCAGCATTTT. Amino acid sequence: CAWSESGNQPQHF.

Only a few counts were recorded for this clonotype. The chain employs TRBV12-3 or TRBV12-4 and TRBJ1-6; the D gene is possibly TRBD1 (6 bases). The CDR3 spans 14 residues. Deletions cut 5 bases from V and 8 bases from J, with 13 bases between. CDR3 in amino acids: CASSPRAGDSPLHF. CDR3 nucleotides: TGTGCCAGCAGTCCCCGGGCAGGGGATTCACCCCTCCACTTT.

The J gene is TRBJ1-4, the V gene TRBV20-1, with 11 bases fitting TRBD1. CDR3 length: 14 amino acids. V lost 5 bases to trimming and J lost 7 bases; unmatched junction nucleotides: 6. Germline V CDR1 and CDR2: DFQATT, SNEGSKA (reference sequence). CDR3 loop: CSAYPGTGGEKLFF. The CDR3, as DNA: TGCAGTGCTTACCCCGGGACAGGGGGTGAAAAACTGTTTTTT.

The J gene is TRBJ2-7, the V gene TRBV12-3 or TRBV12-4; D is possibly TRBD1 (6 bases). With 6 bases removed from V and 9 bases from J, the gap between germline ends came to 18 bases. The CDR3 sequence is 13 residues long. The CDR3 here is CASSLNTGTGQYF. CDR3 in DNA: TGTGCCAGCAGCCTAAATACAGGGACGGGGCAGTACTTC.

The chain links TRBV19 to TRBJ2-1; tentatively, D is TRBD1 or TRBD2 (5 bases each). CDR3 length equals 13 residues. CDR1 is LNHDA and CDR2 is SQIVND in the germline V gene (reference sequence). V lost 8 bases and J lost 5, with 13 bases in between. CDR3 nucleotides: TGTGCCAGTTTGGGGGTAATGGACAATGAGCAGTTCTTC. This codes for CASLGVMDNEQFF.

This clonotype was detected a few times. The CDR3 loop reads CSASLVRGYGYTF. CDR3 in DNA: TGCAGTGCTAGTCTCGTCAGGGGCTATGGCTACACCTTC. The chain combines TRBV20-1 with TRBJ1-2, with D possibly TRBD1 on 6 matching bases. Trimming removed 3 bases at V and 4 bases at J, with 12 bases between. CDR1 is DFQATT and CDR2 is SNEGSKA in the germline V gene (reference sequence). The CDR3 is made up of 13 amino acids.

J is TRBJ2-7 and V is TRBV20-1; 10 bases line up with TRBD2. The CDR3 loop spans 15 amino acids. V lost 5 bases and J lost 5; bases outside the gene matches: 12. Germline loops: CDR1 DFQATT, CDR2 SNEGSKA (reference sequence). Written as DNA, the CDR3 is TGCAGTGCTTCCTGGGCTAGCGGGAGAGAGGACGAGCAGTACTTC. Amino acid sequence: CSASWASGREDEQYF.

The chain has TRBV7-9 and TRBJ1-2; no reliable D call. The germline V and J ends were trimmed by 1 base and 4 bases, with 4 bases remaining between them. This CDR3 has 12 amino acids. Per germline, CDR1 SEHNR and CDR2 FQNEAQ (reference sequence). CDR3 residues: CASSLDGYGYTF. The CDR3 nucleotides read TGTGCCAGCAGCTTAGATGGCTATGGCTACACCTTC.

This clonotype turned up a few times. The chain is built from TRBV6-1 and TRBJ1-4, with D possibly matching TRBD1 (5 bases). V was clipped by 5 bases and J by 8 bases, with 18 bases between them. The germline V gene encodes CDR1 MNHNS and CDR2 SASEGT. This CDR3 is built from 15 residues. The CDR3 bases are TGTGCCAGCAGTCCCAGGGCGGGGGGATACGAAAAACTGTTTTTT. It specifies CASSPRAGGYEKLFF.

This sequence joins TRBV12-3 or TRBV12-4 and TRBJ1-1, with a possible D match to TRBD1 (5 bases). V was trimmed by 4 bases and J by 1 base, leaving 7 bases between them. This CDR3 is 13 amino acids long. CDR3 region: CASSSGRNTEAFF. In DNA, the CDR3 is TGTGCCAGCAGTTCAGGGAGGAACACTGAAGCTTTCTTT.

The chain joins TRBV2 to TRBJ2-3; 13 nucleotides align to TRBD2. With 6 bases clipped from V and 3 bases from J, the junction kept 3 bases outside the gene matches. CDR3 length: 15 amino acids. Germline values: CDR1 SNHLY, CDR2 FYNNEI. Written as DNA, the CDR3 is TGTGCCAGCAGCGCACTAGCGGGAGGGACAGATACGCAGTATTTT. This gives the protein CASSALAGGTDTQYF.

This chain links TRBV12-3 or TRBV12-4 with TRBJ1-1, with 9 bases identical to TRBD1. V lost 4 bases, J lost 5 bases, and 5 bases stayed unmatched. The CDR3 extends over 14 amino acids. The CDR3 loop is CASSSQGADTEAFF. CDR3 bases: TGTGCCAGCAGTTCACAGGGGGCCGATACTGAAGCTTTCTTT.

This rearrangement joins TRBV6-2 or TRBV6-3 to TRBJ1-4; D call uncertain. In germline, CDR1 is MNHEY, CDR2 SVGEGT. CDR3 length: 15 amino acids. The germline V and J ends were trimmed by 2 bases and 0 bases, with 7 bases remaining between them. This CDR3 is CASSYTVATNEKLFF. CDR3 in DNA: TGTGCCAGCAGTTACACCGTTGCAACTAATGAAAAACTGTTTTTT.

The V and J genes are TRBV7-6 and TRBJ1-2, with 7 nucleotides matching TRBD1. The CDR3 totals 15 residues. In germline, CDR1 is SGHVS, CDR2 FNYEAQ. V lost 6 bases to trimming and J lost 7 bases; unmatched junction nucleotides: 14. DNA of the CDR3: TGTGCCAGCAGTTACAATGACAGGCAGGGGGGTGGCTACACCTTC. It yields the protein CASSYNDRQGGGYTF.

The rearrangement links TRBV5-1 to TRBJ2-3; 9 bases agree with TRBD2. CDR1 is SGHRS, CDR2 YFSETQ, per germline. The CDR3 has 17 residues. With 4 bases clipped from V and 3 bases from J, the junction kept 12 bases outside the gene matches. CDR3 nucleotides: TGCGCCAGCAGCAGAACTGCGGGAGGGCCCGAGACAGATACGCAGTATTTT. It yields the protein CASSRTAGGPETDTQYF.

The rearrangement joins TRBV20-1 to TRBJ2-1; D not certain. V lost 2 bases to trimming and J lost 10 bases, with 15 bases between them. Germline V lookup: CDR1 DFQATT, CDR2 SNEGSKA (reference sequence). This CDR3 region has 13 residues. CDR3 DNA: TGCAGTGCTAGAACGCTAGGTCTTGGAGAGCAGTTCTTC. Translation: CSARTLGLGEQFF.

The chain joins TRBV28 to TRBJ1-5, with unresolved D. This CDR3 is built from 12 residues. Germline CDR1 and CDR2: MDHEN and SYDVKM. Deletions cut 4 bases from V and 7 bases from J, with 8 bases between. DNA for the CDR3: TGTGCCAGCAGTTCCGCAGGCCAGCCCCAGCATTTT. Protein: CASSSAGQPQHF.

The chain combines TRBV2 with TRBJ2-1; tentative D call: TRBD2 (6 bases). The CDR3 runs to 15 residues. Germline V gives CDR1 SNHLY, CDR2 FYNNEI. V lost 4 bases to trimming and J lost 4 bases, with 14 bases between them. The CDR3 protein is CASSVEEGPYNEQFF. In DNA form, the CDR3 reads TGTGCCAGCAGTGTCGAGGAGGGCCCTTACAATGAGCAGTTCTTC.

A few counts support this clonotype. An end of the junction differs from the germline gene, which may be a read error. The chain carries TRBV6-1 and TRBJ1-5; no clear D gene. The CDR3 length is 11 residues. Germline V gene lookup returns CDR1 MNHNS and CDR2 SASEGT. The CDR3 loop is CASSDPGRPNF. The CDR3 coding sequence is TGTGCCAGCAGTGATCCTGGACGGCCCAATTTT.

This chain connects TRBV19 to TRBJ2-3; tentatively, D is TRBD2 (6 bases). Between the trimmed V and J ends, which lost 4 bases and 3 bases, there was a span of 20 bases. The length of the CDR3 is 17 residues. CDR1 and CDR2 from the germline V gene are LNHDA and SQIVND (reference sequence). CDR3 sequence reads: CASSTRAGYSPTDTQYF. CDR3 coding DNA: TGTGCCAGTAGTACCAGGGCGGGGTACTCGCCTACAGATACGCAGTATTTT.

V gene TRBV6-1 combines with J gene TRBJ1-5, with no clear D. This CDR3 is 13 amino acids long. V dropped 7 bases and J dropped 6 bases, with 13 bases sitting between them. Germline V gene data show CDR1 as MNHNS and CDR2 as SASEGT. The DNA of the CDR3 is TGTGCCAGCACAATCAGGCGAGGTCAGCCCCAGCATTTT. Translating it yields CASTIRRGQPQHF.

V gene TRBV7-8 combines with J gene TRBJ1-2, with 7 bases aligning to TRBD1. Germline-derived CDR1 and CDR2 are SGHVS and FQNEAQ. CDR3 length equals 14 residues. J lost 4 bases, V lost 1 base, and 3 bases had no gene match. DNA for the CDR3: TGTGCCAGCAGCTTAGACGGGACAGCCTATGGCTACACCTTC. As protein: CASSLDGTAYGYTF.

V and J are TRBV2 and TRBJ1-1; no clear D gene. CDR1 and CDR2 from the germline V gene are SNHLY and FYNNEI. The CDR3 covers 14 residues. Between the trimmed V and J ends, which lost 8 bases and 2 bases, there was a span of 15 bases. CDR3 in DNA: TGTGCCAGCTGTTTCGTTACCCCAAACACTGAAGCTTTCTTT. It codes for CASCFVTPNTEAFF.

The chain links TRBV6-2 or TRBV6-3 to TRBJ2-7; 11 bases are shared with TRBD2. CDR1 and CDR2 from the germline V gene are MNHEY and SVGEGT. This CDR3 comprises 17 residues. After removal of 2 bases from V and 1 base from J, the junction contained 7 bases not matched to a gene. DNA for the CDR3: TGTGCCAGCAGTTACGCTCTAGCGGGAGGATCGTCCTACGAGCAGTACTTC. It yields the protein CASSYALAGGSSYEQYF.